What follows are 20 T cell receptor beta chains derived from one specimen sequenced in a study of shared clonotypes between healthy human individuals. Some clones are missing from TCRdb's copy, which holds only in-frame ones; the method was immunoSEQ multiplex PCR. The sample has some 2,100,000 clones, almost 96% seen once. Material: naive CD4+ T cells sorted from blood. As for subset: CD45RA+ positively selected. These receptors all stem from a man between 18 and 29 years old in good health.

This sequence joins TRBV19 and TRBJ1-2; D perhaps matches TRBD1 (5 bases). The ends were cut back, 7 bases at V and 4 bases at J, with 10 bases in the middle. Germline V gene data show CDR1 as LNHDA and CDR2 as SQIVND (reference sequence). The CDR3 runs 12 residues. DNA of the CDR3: TGTGCCAGTATGTCCGGGGGCTATGGCTACACCTTC. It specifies CASMSGGYGYTF.

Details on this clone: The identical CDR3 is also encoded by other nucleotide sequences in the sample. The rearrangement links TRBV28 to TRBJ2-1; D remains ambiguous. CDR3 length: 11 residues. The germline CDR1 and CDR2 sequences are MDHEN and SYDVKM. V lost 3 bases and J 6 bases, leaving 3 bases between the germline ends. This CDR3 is CASSLSNEQFF. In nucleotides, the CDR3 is TGTGCCAGCAGTTTGAGCAATGAGCAGTTCTTC. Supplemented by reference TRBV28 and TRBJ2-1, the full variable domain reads DVKVTQSSRYLVKRTGEKVFLECVQDMDHENMFWYRQDPGLGLRLIYFSYDVKMKEKGDIPEGYSVSREKKERFSLILESASTNQTSMYLCASSLSNEQFFGPGTRLTVL.

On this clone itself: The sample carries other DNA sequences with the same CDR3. CDR3 residues: CASSPSGFSEAFF. In nucleotides, the CDR3 is TGTGCCAGCTCACCATCGGGTTTTTCTGAAGCTTTCTTT. The J gene is TRBJ1-1, the V gene TRBV18; no firm D call. This CDR3 has 13 residues. Germline V gene lookup returns CDR1 KGHSH and CDR2 LQKENI. The V and J ends lost 2 bases and 6 bases respectively, with 10 bases between them.

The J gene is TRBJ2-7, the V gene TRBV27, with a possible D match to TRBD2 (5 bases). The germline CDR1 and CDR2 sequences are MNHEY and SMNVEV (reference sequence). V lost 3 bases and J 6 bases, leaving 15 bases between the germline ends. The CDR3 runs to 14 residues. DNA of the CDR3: TGTGCCAGCAGTTTTACGGAGGCCGCCGGCGAGCAGTACTTC. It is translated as CASSFTEAAGEQYF.

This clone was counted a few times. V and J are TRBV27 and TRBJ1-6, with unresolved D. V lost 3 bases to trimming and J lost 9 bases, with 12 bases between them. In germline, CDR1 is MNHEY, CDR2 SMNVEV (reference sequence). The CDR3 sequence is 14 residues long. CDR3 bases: TGTGCCAGCAGTTTTACCCGACGCCCTTCACCCCTCCACTTT. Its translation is CASSFTRRPSPLHF.

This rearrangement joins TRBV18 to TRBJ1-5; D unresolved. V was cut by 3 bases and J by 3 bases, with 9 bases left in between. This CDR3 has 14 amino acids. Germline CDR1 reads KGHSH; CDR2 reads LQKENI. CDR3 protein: CASSPQDANQPQHF. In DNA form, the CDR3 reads TGTGCCAGCTCACCCCAGGACGCCAATCAGCCCCAGCATTTT.

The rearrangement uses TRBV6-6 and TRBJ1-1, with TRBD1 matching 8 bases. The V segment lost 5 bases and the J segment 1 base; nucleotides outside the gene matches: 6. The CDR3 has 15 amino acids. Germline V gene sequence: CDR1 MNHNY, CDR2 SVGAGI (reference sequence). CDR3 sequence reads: CASSPPDRANTEAFF. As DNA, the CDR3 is TGTGCCAGCAGTCCCCCGGACAGGGCGAACACTGAAGCTTTCTTT.

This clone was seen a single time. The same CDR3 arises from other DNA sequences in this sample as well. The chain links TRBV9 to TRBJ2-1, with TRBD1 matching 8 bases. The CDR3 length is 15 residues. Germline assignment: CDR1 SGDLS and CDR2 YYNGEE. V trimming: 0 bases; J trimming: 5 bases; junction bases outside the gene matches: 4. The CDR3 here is CASSVGQGTHNEQFF. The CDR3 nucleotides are TGTGCCAGCAGCGTAGGACAGGGGACTCACAATGAGCAGTTCTTC.

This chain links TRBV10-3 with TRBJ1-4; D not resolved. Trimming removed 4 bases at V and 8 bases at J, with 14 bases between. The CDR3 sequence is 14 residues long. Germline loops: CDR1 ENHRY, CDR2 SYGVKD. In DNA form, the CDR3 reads TGTGCCATCAGTGCTTCTGAGGGTGGAGAAAAACTGTTTTTT. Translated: CAISASEGGEKLFF.

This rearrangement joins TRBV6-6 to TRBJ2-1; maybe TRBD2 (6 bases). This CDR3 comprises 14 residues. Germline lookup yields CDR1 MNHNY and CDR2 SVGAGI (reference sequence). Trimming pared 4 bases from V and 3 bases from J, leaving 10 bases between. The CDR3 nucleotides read TGTGCCAGCAGTTGGGGGGAGATCTACAATGAGCAGTTCTTC. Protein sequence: CASSWGEIYNEQFF.

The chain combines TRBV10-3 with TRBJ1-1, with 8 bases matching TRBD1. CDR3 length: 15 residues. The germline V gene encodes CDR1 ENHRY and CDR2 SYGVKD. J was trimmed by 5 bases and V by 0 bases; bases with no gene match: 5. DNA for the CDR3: TGTGCCATCAGTGAGTCCTTGGACAGGGTTACTGAAGCTTTCTTT. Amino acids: CAISESLDRVTEAFF.

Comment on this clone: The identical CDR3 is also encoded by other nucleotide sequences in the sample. CDR3 coding DNA: TGTGCCAGCAGCCCCGGGGGGACTGAAGCTTTCTTT. Translating it yields CASSPGGTEAFF. The chain employs TRBV25-1 and TRBJ1-1, with D possibly TRBD1 on 5 matching bases. The V gene's germline CDR1 is MGHDK and CDR2 SYGVNS. This CDR3 comprises 12 residues. The V gene lost 6 bases and the J gene lost 5 bases, with 10 bases spanning the gap. Combining the CDR3 with reference TRBV25-1 and TRBJ1-1 gives the whole variable domain EADIYQTPRYLVIGTGKKITLECSQTMGHDKMYWYQQDPGMELHLIHYSYGVNSTEKGDLSSESTVSRIRTEHFPLTLESARPSHTSQYLCASSPGGTEAFFGQGTRLTVV.

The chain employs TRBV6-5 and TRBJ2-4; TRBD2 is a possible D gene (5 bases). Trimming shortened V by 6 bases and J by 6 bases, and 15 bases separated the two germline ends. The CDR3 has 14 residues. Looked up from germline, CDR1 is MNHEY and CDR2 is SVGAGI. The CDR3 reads CASSLTRFGNIQYF. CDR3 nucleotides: TGTGCCAGCAGCTTAACTAGGTTCGGAAACATTCAGTACTTC.

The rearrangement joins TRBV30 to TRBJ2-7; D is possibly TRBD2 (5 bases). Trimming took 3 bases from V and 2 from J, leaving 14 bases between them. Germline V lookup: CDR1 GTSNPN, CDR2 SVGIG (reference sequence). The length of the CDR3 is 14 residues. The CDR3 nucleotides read TGTGCCTGGAGGGGTGGAACCGGGACCTACGAGCAGTACTTC. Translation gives CAWRGGTGTYEQYF.

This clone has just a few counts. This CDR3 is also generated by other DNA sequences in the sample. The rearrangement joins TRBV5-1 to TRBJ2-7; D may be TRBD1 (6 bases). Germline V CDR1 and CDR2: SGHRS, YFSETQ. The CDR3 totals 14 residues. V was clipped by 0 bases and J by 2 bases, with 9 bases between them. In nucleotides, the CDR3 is TGCGCCAGCAGCTTGGGAGGACAGACCTACGAGCAGTACTTC. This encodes CASSLGGQTYEQYF.

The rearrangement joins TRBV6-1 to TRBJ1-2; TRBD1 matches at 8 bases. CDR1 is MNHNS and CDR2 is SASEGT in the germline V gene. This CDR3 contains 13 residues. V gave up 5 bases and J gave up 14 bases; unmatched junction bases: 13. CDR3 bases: TGTGCCAGCAGTAGAGGACAGGGATATGTATTGACCTTC. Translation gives CASSRGQGYVLTF.

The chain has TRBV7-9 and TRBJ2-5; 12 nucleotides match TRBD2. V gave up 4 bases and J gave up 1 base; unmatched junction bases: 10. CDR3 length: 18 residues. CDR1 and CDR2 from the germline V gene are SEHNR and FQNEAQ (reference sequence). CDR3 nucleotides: TGTGCCAGCAGCTCTGCCCCCGGGACTAGCGGGCCCCAAGAGACCCAGTACTTC. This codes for CASSSAPGTSGPQETQYF.

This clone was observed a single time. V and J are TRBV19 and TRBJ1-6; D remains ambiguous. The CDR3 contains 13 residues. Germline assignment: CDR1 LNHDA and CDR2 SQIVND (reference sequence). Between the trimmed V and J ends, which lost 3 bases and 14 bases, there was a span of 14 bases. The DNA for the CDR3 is TGTGCCAGTAGTATTGGGCTCCAAAGGGCCCTCCACTTT. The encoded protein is CASSIGLQRALHF.

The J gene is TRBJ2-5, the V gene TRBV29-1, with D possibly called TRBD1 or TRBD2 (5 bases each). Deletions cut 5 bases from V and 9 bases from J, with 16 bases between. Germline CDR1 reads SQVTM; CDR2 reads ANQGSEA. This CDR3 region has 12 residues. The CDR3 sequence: CSVHLGVLPQYF. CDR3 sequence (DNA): TGCAGCGTTCACCTGGGGGTCTTGCCCCAGTACTTC. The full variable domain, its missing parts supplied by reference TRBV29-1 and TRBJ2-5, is SAVISQKPSRDICQRGTSLTIQCQVDSQVTMMFWYRQQPGQSLTLIATANQGSEATYESGFVIDKFPISRPNLTFSTLTVSNMSPEDSSIYLCSVHLGVLPQYFGPGTRLLVL.

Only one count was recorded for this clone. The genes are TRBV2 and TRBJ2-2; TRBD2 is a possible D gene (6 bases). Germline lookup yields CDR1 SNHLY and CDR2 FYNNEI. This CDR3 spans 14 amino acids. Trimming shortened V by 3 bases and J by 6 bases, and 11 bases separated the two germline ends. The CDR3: CASSETSWAGELFF. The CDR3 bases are TGTGCCAGCAGTGAGACTAGTTGGGCCGGGGAGCTGTTTTTT.